This TCR beta chain was identified in a study of blood T cell repertoires in COVID-19 (dated by TCRdb to between 2020 and 2021). With respect to the entire study: The collaborator samples originated in the United States, Italy and Spain and spanned the acute and convalescent phases of COVID-19. The material from the prospective study consisted of cDNA or gDNA derived from T cells, B-cell-depleted T cells, or PBMCs. Deeply sampled blood TCRbeta repertoires from subjects exposed to, actively infected with, or recovered from COVID-19 were included in the dataset. A freely available public database, intended as a resource for researchers studying the immune response to SARS-CoV-2, is where the repertoires were released. The samples were drawn from two sources: the first 160 participants of the ongoing ImmuneRACE study, and fewer than 1,500 subjects contributed by 6 global collaborators. Nearly every sample came with metadata listing a de-identified subject ID, COVID-19 status, age in years and sex. HLA class I and class II types, where available, came from metadata supplied by the sample provider rather than from assay-based typing.

On the study overall, not on this receptor specifically: The quantity of clinical and demographic metadata differed by source and by participant and was supplied without curation.

Via the germline V gene, CDR1 is MNHEY and CDR2 SVGAGI. V is trimmed back by 8 bases and J by 6 bases, and the junction contains 13 bases that no gene match accounts for. Inclusive of the bounding cysteine and phenylalanine, the CDR3 is 15 residues long. Only the CDR3 portion is preserved as DNA: 45 bases, with reading frame beginning at the first base. In the prospective study, participants were roughly 18 to 95 years old, resided in fewer than 25 geographic areas of the United States, and were enrolled through a virtual design. In the prospective study, participants were assigned to cohorts based on the clinical history participants reported in a screening survey and a study questionnaire. In the prospective study, whole blood, serum and a nasopharyngeal or oropharyngeal swab were collected from each participant by mobile phlebotomists. Additional blood draws and questionnaires over a roughly two-month period could optionally be provided by prospective study participants. Prospective study blood samples were shipped either frozen or at room temperature before DNA extraction.

A word on this clone: Its target antigen remains unknown. Base qualities are not at hand, and no much larger clone is one base apart.

The immunoSEQ Assay, a bias-controlled multiplex PCR, was used to amplify TCRbeta CDR3 regions from genomic DNA. As for how the authors treated the data: Nucleated cell counts per sample were estimated from amplification of reference gene primers within the assay. Sequence reads were collapsed and filtered to measure the absolute abundance of every unique TCRbeta CDR3 rearrangement. For each sample, productive Simpson clonality was calculated as the square root of Simpson's diversity index across productive rearrangements. As stored in TCRdb, this immuneACCESS dataset retains in-frame rearrangements with V and J assigned. A fraction of the clones does not appear; measured against another copy, unresolved V genes explain less than half of the discrepancy, and the remainder lacks a known reason. That table is the source of V, J and clone size, and D and trimming were worked out from the DNA. The sample yields approximately 390,000 clones; around 90% were counted once. Of the sample, over 2% is held by the ten largest clones.

Sequencing was done on a sample of PBMCs or T cells enriched from blood (not recorded which). Recombination linked TRBV6-5 to TRBJ2-1; TRBD1 agrees with 7 junctional bases. The clonotype was recovered from a woman in her 40s with acute COVID-19. The DNA sequence is as follows: TGTGCCAGCGGAAGAGGACAGGAGGACTTCAATGAGCAGTTCTTC. Its translation reads: CASGRGQEDFNEQFF.